Shown below are 2 T cell receptor beta chains from a single sample sequenced in a study of T cells after yellow fever vaccination. One entry per CDR3 protein, called by TCRdb with MiXCR from the 5' RACE reads. Among some 120,000 distinct CDR3 sequences listed, about 8.2% were seen once. The sample was CD8+ T cells sorted from PBMCs, taken on the day of the yellow fever booster vaccination. These receptors were collected from a man between 18 and 35 years old who received the YFV17D yellow fever vaccine.

The table lists this clonotype with a few counts. The V and J genes are TRBV20-1 and TRBJ1-1; D not certain. V was cut by 0 bases and J by 6 bases, with 8 bases left in between. The germline CDR1 and CDR2 sequences are DFQATT and SNEGSKA (reference sequence). The CDR3 sequence is 12 residues long. Here the CDR3 reads CSARDPGAEAFF. The DNA of the CDR3 is TGCAGTGCTAGAGACCCCGGGGCTGAAGCTTTCTTT.

This clonotype occurred a few times. The chain uses TRBV6-5 and TRBJ2-6; D gene unclear. The CDR3 covers 13 residues. From germline, CDR1 is MNHEY and CDR2 SVGAGI. The ends were cut back, 2 bases at V and 4 bases at J, with 3 bases in the middle. The CDR3 loop is CASSYAGANVLTF. Here the CDR3 DNA reads TGTGCCAGCAGTTACGCCGGGGCCAACGTCCTGACTTTC.